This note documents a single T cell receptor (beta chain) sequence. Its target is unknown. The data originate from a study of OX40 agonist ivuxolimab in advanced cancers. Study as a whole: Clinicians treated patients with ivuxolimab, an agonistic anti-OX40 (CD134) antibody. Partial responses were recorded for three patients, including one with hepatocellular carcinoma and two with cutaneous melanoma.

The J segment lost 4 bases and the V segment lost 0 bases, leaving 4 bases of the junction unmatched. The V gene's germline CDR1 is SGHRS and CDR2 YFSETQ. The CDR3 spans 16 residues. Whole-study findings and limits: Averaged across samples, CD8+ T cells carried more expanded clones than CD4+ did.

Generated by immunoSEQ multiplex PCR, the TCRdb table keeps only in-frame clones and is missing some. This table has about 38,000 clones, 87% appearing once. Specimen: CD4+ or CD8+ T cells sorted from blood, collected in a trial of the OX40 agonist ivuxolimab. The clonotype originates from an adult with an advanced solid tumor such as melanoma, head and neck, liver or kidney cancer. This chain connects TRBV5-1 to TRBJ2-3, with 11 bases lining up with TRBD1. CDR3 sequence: CASSLAGTGGPDTQYF. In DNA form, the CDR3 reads TGCGCCAGCAGCTTGGCCGGGACAGGGGGTCCAGATACGCAGTATTTT.